The source of this T cell receptor beta chain is a study of shared clonotypes between healthy human individuals. Study-level results: A generally larger estimated richness was seen in naive subsets than in memory subsets.

Germline-derived CDR1 and CDR2 are WNHNN and SYGVQD (reference sequence). CDR3 length: 16 amino acids. V lost 2 bases to trimming and J lost 7 bases, with 18 bases between them. 200 to 250 ng DNA, around 30,000 T cell genomes, went into each sorted-subset replicate PCR. Original analysis: Junction-only immunoSEQ data arrived without quality scores, meaning filtering differed. Sequencing was performed with immunoSEQ multiplex PCR; in TCRdb, only in-frame clones are kept and a portion is missing. That table gives V, J and clone size, and the DNA gave D and trimming. Of hundreds of thousands of clones listed, 90% to 97% are singletons. In the CD4+ fraction, cells were divided into CD45RA+ naive and CD45RA-negative memory subsets. For this clone: Its antigen is not known.

The sequenced sample was naive CD4+ T cells sorted from blood. Subset indicated: CD45RA+ positively selected. This chain connects TRBV10-1 to TRBJ2-1, with D possibly being TRBD2 (5 bases). The source of this sequence is a woman aged 25 to 39 in good health. The CDR3 reads CASSEVPTTGKNEQFF. CDR3 in DNA: TGCGCCAGCAGTGAGGTACCCACAACGGGAAAAAATGAGCAGTTCTTC.